This TCR beta chain came from a study of cytomegalovirus exposure and HLA in healthy donors. General study findings and limits: DRB1 showed the most TCR associations and HLA-C the fewest in a later analysis, as rates varied by HLA locus. Investigators reported more than 150 TCR beta chains as tied to cytomegalovirus.

The PCR contained 60 Vbeta and 13 Jbeta primers. The protocol was immunoSEQ multiplex PCR, while the TCRdb copy is restricted to in-frame clones and leaves out a portion. The sample shows about 160,000 clones, 82% of them seen only once. Concerning this clone: Its antigen is not identified.

The CDR3 is made up of 16 amino acids. Germline V gene lookup returns CDR1 SQVTM and CDR2 ANQGSEA. V lost 0 bases to trimming and J lost 4 bases, with 18 bases between them. Sample: PBMCs. The chain couples TRBV29-1 to TRBJ1-2, with D possibly TRBD1 on 5 matching bases. This sequence originates from a girl between 10 and 17 years old in good health and CMV-seropositive. CDR3 sequence: CSVEDGPGDGGYGYTF. The CDR3 nucleotides are TGCAGCGTTGAAGATGGGCCGGGAGACGGGGGCTATGGCTACACCTTC.